These 32 T cell receptor beta chains were all obtained from the same sample, sequenced in a study of vaccination and CD4 T cells after COVID-19 (dated by TCRdb to between 2021 and 2024). Read against the paper, the sample's time point label means: late sampling 161 to 241 days after vaccination in a few convalescent patients. The treatment or condition label here, explained by the study, means: approximately nine-day PBMC culture with coronavirus spike peptide pools or control peptides (ViraFEST assay). Libraries were prepared through PCR. The data were produced on an Illumina iSeq 100. DNA from cultured CD4+ T cells underwent TCR sequencing with the Oncomine TCR Beta short-read assay at the Johns Hopkins FTIC core. TCRdb reprocessed the public reads (quality trimming at Q25 with fastp, clone calling with MiXCR) and kept in-frame beta chains. Rows with a matching CDR3 protein are joined into one entry that keeps the most common DNA and genes. The table for this sample lists 23,000 or so distinct CDR3 sequences; 43% of them were counted only once. The top ten hold approximately 4.9% of the sample.

No antigen has been assigned to these receptors. This specimen was CD4+ T cells from blood, cultured in vitro, taken about 7 months after SARS-CoV-2 vaccination. All receptors come from a human donor who had recovered from COVID-19.

The V and J genes are TRBV7-2 and TRBJ1-6, with 9 bases identical to TRBD1. Germline values: CDR1 SGHTA, CDR2 FQGNSA. CDR3 length: 15 amino acids. Trimming removed 5 bases from V and 7 bases from J; junction bases left unmatched: 6. The CDR3 loop is CASSEQGARNSPLHF. DNA of the CDR3: TGTGCCAGCAGCGAACAGGGGGCTAGGAATTCACCCCTCCACTTT.

The rearrangement uses TRBV6-2 or TRBV6-3 and TRBJ1-5; 7 nucleotides agree with TRBD1. V was pared by 6 bases and J by 4 bases, with 6 bases of the junction left unmatched. This CDR3 has 14 amino acids. Germline V gene lookup returns CDR1 MNHEY and CDR2 SVGEGT. CDR3 in DNA: TGTGCCAGCAGCCGAGGGACAGAGAATCAGCCCCAGCATTTT. This encodes CASSRGTENQPQHF.

This clonotype was counted a single time. The chain links TRBV29-1 to TRBJ2-2; the D gene is possibly TRBD2 (6 bases). Germline lookup yields CDR1 SQVTM and CDR2 ANQGSEA. The V end lost 3 bases, the J end lost 6 bases, and 8 bases lay between the germline ends. This CDR3 contains 12 residues. In nucleotides, the CDR3 is TGCAGCGTTGAGGGGGGAGCCGGGGAGCTGTTTTTT. It codes for CSVEGGAGELFF.

The V and J genes are TRBV27 and TRBJ2-7, with D possibly being TRBD1 (6 bases). Germline CDR1 is MNHEY and CDR2 is SMNVEV (reference sequence). This CDR3 has 12 residues. V lost 3 bases and J 12 bases, leaving 15 bases between the germline ends. In DNA form, the CDR3 reads TGTGCCAGCAGTTTTTCCGCAGGGGTCGTGTACTTC. It yields the protein CASSFSAGVVYF.

The chain couples TRBV21-1 to TRBJ1-5; the DNA was not compared with TRBD1, the D call given in the table. TRBV21-1 is a pseudogene locus. The CDR3 contains 17 residues. The CDR3 nucleotides read TGTGCCAGCAGGCTTCCCAGGGTCGGAGGAAGCAATCAGCCCCAGCATTTT. Amino acid sequence: CASRLPRVGGSNQPQHF.

This chain uses TRBV20-1 with TRBJ2-3, with 15 bases matching TRBD2. V lost 5 bases, J lost 9 bases, and 12 bases stayed unmatched. The CDR3 contains 16 residues. Germline values: CDR1 DFQATT, CDR2 SNEGSKA (reference sequence). CDR3 nucleotides: TGCAGTGCTGATAGGGCGGGGACTAGCGGGAGGAGGACGCAGTATTTT. Protein: CSADRAGTSGRRTQYF.

In DNA form, the CDR3 reads TGTGCCAGCAGCCCGACGTGGGGGGAATTAGAGACCCAGTACTTC. This gives the protein CASSPTWGELETQYF. The chain combines TRBV7-8 with TRBJ2-5; possible D gene TRBD2, 6 bases. The ends were cut back, 5 bases at V and 4 bases at J, with 17 bases in the middle. The germline CDR1 and CDR2 sequences are SGHVS and FQNEAQ. CDR3 length: 15 amino acids.

This clonotype occurred a few times. V gene TRBV20-1 combines with J gene TRBJ2-3, with 7 bases identical to TRBD2. In germline, CDR1 is DFQATT, CDR2 SNEGSKA (reference sequence). The CDR3 consists of 14 residues. V lost 0 bases to trimming and J lost 2 bases; unmatched junction nucleotides: 2. The DNA of the CDR3 is TGCAGTGCTAGAGACCGGGACTACACAGATACGCAGTATTTT. Its protein is CSARDRDYTDTQYF.

This clonotype was counted only a few times. This rearrangement joins TRBV6-1 to TRBJ1-5; a possible D gene is TRBD1 (6 bases). V lost 6 bases and J 6 bases, leaving 12 bases between the germline ends. This CDR3 spans 13 amino acids. The germline V gene encodes CDR1 MNHNS and CDR2 SASEGT. The CDR3 loop is CASSLTGTQPQHF. CDR3 DNA sequence: TGTGCCAGCAGCCTTACAGGGACTCAGCCCCAGCATTTT.

This clonotype was counted only a few times. The chain links TRBV2 to TRBJ2-7; tentative D call: TRBD2 (6 bases). V lost 8 bases to trimming and J lost 8 bases, with 22 bases between them. This CDR3 contains 14 residues. Per germline, CDR1 SNHLY and CDR2 FYNNEI. The CDR3 loop reads CASLGGAPSSQQYF. In DNA form, the CDR3 reads TGTGCCAGCCTGGGGGGTGCCCCAAGTTCCCAGCAGTACTTC.

V usage is TRBV20-1 and J usage is TRBJ2-1; tentative D call: TRBD1 (6 bases). Germline CDR1 and CDR2: DFQATT and SNEGSKA (reference sequence). The CDR3 totals 13 residues. V was cut by 2 bases and J by 10 bases, with 15 bases left in between. The CDR3 loop reads CSARSRTVQEQFF. In DNA form, the CDR3 reads TGCAGTGCTAGAAGTCGGACAGTCCAAGAGCAGTTCTTC.

The chain joins TRBV20-1 to TRBJ2-1, with D possibly TRBD2 on 7 matching bases. There are 15 residues in the CDR3. Germline values: CDR1 DFQATT, CDR2 SNEGSKA (reference sequence). V was cut by 4 bases and J by 3 bases, with 16 bases left in between. DNA for the CDR3: TGCAGTGCTAAGAGGGAGGGACACCTCTACAATGAGCAGTTCTTC. Translated: CSAKREGHLYNEQFF.

V is TRBV7-2 and J is TRBJ1-2; perhaps TRBD1 as D (6 bases). V gave up 5 bases and J gave up 5 bases, with 15 bases separating them. Looked up from germline, CDR1 is SGHTA and CDR2 is FQGNSA. There are 14 residues in the CDR3. This chain's CDR3 is CASSPQTQGYGYTF. CDR3 in DNA: TGTGCCAGCAGCCCCCAAACCCAGGGGTATGGCTACACCTTC.

This clonotype was observed a handful of times. The V call is TRBV6-4, the J call TRBJ2-7; D unresolved. Per the germline V gene, CDR1 is MRHNA and CDR2 is SNTAGT. This CDR3 has 15 amino acids. The V and J ends lost 8 bases and 0 bases respectively, with 17 bases between them. The CDR3 loop is CASPWTEYSSYEQYF. The CDR3 DNA follows: TGTGCCAGCCCCTGGACCGAATATAGCTCCTACGAGCAGTACTTC.

In this sample, this clonotype turned up a few times. J is TRBJ2-7 and V is TRBV20-1; TRBD2 is a possible D gene (5 bases). Trimming cost V 6 bases and J 6 bases, with 12 bases left between them. In germline, CDR1 is DFQATT, CDR2 SNEGSKA (reference sequence). The CDR3 has 11 amino acids. This chain's CDR3 is CSAEGGGEQYF. In DNA form, the CDR3 reads TGCAGTGCGGAAGGCGGAGGCGAGCAGTACTTC.

The rearrangement joins TRBV7-3 to TRBJ2-5; 7 nucleotides align to TRBD2. V shed 1 base and J 3 bases; nucleotides not matched to a gene: 5. CDR3 length equals 15 residues. Germline loops: CDR1 SGHTA, CDR2 FQGTGA. This CDR3 reads CASSLIPGGKETQYF. The CDR3 DNA follows: TGTGCCAGCAGCTTAATCCCCGGGGGGAAAGAGACCCAGTACTTC.

The rearrangement joins TRBV6-2 or TRBV6-3 to TRBJ2-7, with 15 bases fitting TRBD2. The CDR3 is made up of 15 amino acids. The junction had 8 bases not matched to a gene; V was cut back by 5 bases and J by 9 bases. CDR1 and CDR2 from the germline V gene are MNHEY and SVGEGT. CDR3 coding DNA: TGTGCCAGCAGTCCCGGACTAGCGGGAGGGCACGGGCAGTACTTC. Its translation: CASSPGLAGGHGQYF.

The chain links TRBV10-3 to TRBJ1-6; D is ambiguous. There are 12 residues in the CDR3. Trimming removed 5 bases from V and 5 bases from J, with 4 bases in between. Germline assignment: CDR1 ENHRY and CDR2 SYGVKD. CDR3 DNA sequence: TGTGCCATCAGTCAAGATAATTCACCCCTCCACTTT. Amino acid sequence: CAISQDNSPLHF.

This chain links TRBV6-1 with TRBJ2-1; 9 nucleotides agree with TRBD2. The junction had 8 bases not matched to a gene; V was cut back by 5 bases and J by 6 bases. CDR1 and CDR2 (germline): MNHNS, SASEGT. The CDR3 contains 15 residues. This CDR3 is CASSTVAGAANEQFF. CDR3 in DNA: TGTGCCAGCAGTACCGTAGCGGGAGCCGCCAATGAGCAGTTCTTC.

The chain couples TRBV6-1 to TRBJ1-4; no reliable D call. The V end lost 5 bases, the J end lost 12 bases, and 13 bases lay between the germline ends. The germline CDR1 and CDR2 sequences are MNHNS and SASEGT. The CDR3 has 12 amino acids. Here the CDR3 reads CASSPWREELFF. The CDR3 nucleotides read TGTGCCAGCAGTCCTTGGAGGGAAGAACTGTTTTTT.

The V call is TRBV20-1, the J call TRBJ2-5; perhaps TRBD1 as D (8 bases). The CDR3 is 14 residues long. In germline, CDR1 is DFQATT, CDR2 SNEGSKA (reference sequence). V was shortened by 1 base and J by 5 bases, with 14 bases between the two germline ends. CDR3 in amino acids: CSARAAQGGETQYF. The CDR3, as DNA: TGCAGTGCTAGAGCGGCACAGGGGGGGGAGACCCAGTACTTC.

The gene calls are TRBV20-1 and TRBJ2-5; D possibly uses TRBD1 or TRBD2 (5 bases each). The V and J ends lost 3 bases and 7 bases respectively, with 21 bases between them. Germline V gene sequence: CDR1 DFQATT, CDR2 SNEGSKA (reference sequence). This CDR3 spans 15 amino acids. The CDR3 protein is CSAREGTEDPGTQYF. CDR3 in DNA: TGCAGTGCTAGGGAAGGGACGGAAGACCCGGGGACCCAGTACTTC.

This sequence joins TRBV7-2 and TRBJ2-7, with a weak D call TRBD1 (6 bases). Germline assignment: CDR1 SGHTA and CDR2 FQGNSA. Trimming pared 2 bases from V and 6 bases from J, leaving 14 bases between. The CDR3 is made up of 14 amino acids. CDR3 residues: CASSLSTGLFEQYF. For the CDR3, the DNA is TGTGCCAGCAGCTTAAGTACAGGGCTCTTCGAGCAGTACTTC.

As to this clonotype: The junction shows a germline mismatch at one end, possibly a read error. The rearrangement links TRBV6-5 to TRBJ2-5; D is unresolved. CDR1 is MNHEY, CDR2 SVGAGI, per germline. The CDR3 runs 12 residues. The CDR3 region has the DNA TGTACCAGCAGCTACCTTGCGGAGACCCAGTACTTC. It encodes CTSSYLAETQYF.

V gene TRBV6-2 or TRBV6-3 combines with J gene TRBJ2-3; 7 positions match TRBD2. Germline V gives CDR1 MNHEY, CDR2 SVGEGT. V gave up 5 bases and J gave up 4 bases; unmatched junction bases: 6. The CDR3 has 14 residues. For the CDR3, the DNA is TGTGCCAGCAGTAAGATAGCGGGTGCAGATACGCAGTATTTT. The encoded protein is CASSKIAGADTQYF.

The chain recombines TRBV19 with TRBJ2-5; 8 bases are a match to TRBD2. The ends lost 5 bases at V and 4 bases at J; junction bases unmatched: 12. The germline gives CDR1 LNHDA, CDR2 SQIVND (reference sequence). This CDR3 comprises 16 residues. The chain's CDR3 is CASSPYQSGSGETQYF. CDR3 bases: TGTGCCAGTAGTCCATATCAAAGCGGGAGCGGAGAGACCCAGTACTTC. Looking up the rest from reference TRBV19 and TRBJ2-5 gives the full variable domain: DGGITQSPKYLFRKEGQNVTLSCEQNLNHDAMYWYRQDPGQGLRLIYYSQIVNDFQKGDIAEGYSVSREKKESFPLTVTSAQKNPTAFYLCASSPYQSGSGETQYFGPGTRLLVL.

The V call is TRBV5-1, the J call TRBJ2-1, with 7 nucleotides matching TRBD2. There are 15 residues in the CDR3. The V gene end was trimmed by 6 bases and the J gene end by 2 bases; junction bases not matched to a gene: 8. Germline CDR1 and CDR2: SGHRS and YFSETQ. CDR3: CASKPGGSPYNEQFF. CDR3 nucleotide sequence: TGCGCCAGCAAACCTGGCGGGAGTCCCTACAATGAGCAGTTCTTC.

In this sample, this clonotype turned up once. This rearrangement joins TRBV10-3 to TRBJ1-2; D is ambiguous. This CDR3 has 14 residues. Germline V CDR1 and CDR2: ENHRY, SYGVKD. V was clipped by 0 bases and J by 4 bases, with 9 bases between them. The CDR3 loop reads CAISESRQLYGYTF. The CDR3 coding sequence is TGTGCCATCAGTGAGTCCCGGCAGCTCTATGGCTACACCTTC.

Only a few counts were recorded for this clonotype. J is TRBJ2-4 and V is TRBV7-2; no reliable D call. Germline values: CDR1 SGHTA, CDR2 FQGNSA. This CDR3 is 12 amino acids long. V gave up 5 bases and J gave up 5 bases, with 7 bases separating them. The CDR3 region has the DNA TGTGCCAGCAGCGCCACCCAAAACATTCAGTACTTC. Translating gives CASSATQNIQYF.

The chain uses TRBV7-9 and TRBJ1-5; D unresolved. This CDR3 has 17 residues. The ends were cut back, 3 bases at V and 4 bases at J, with 19 bases in the middle. Germline-derived CDR1 and CDR2 are SEHNR and FQNEAQ (reference sequence). DNA for the CDR3: TGTGCCAGCAGCTTCGGAGTGGGCATCGACTCGAATCAGCCCCAGCATTTT. Its translation: CASSFGVGIDSNQPQHF.

This chain connects TRBV7-2 to TRBJ2-7; 9 nucleotides align to TRBD1. V was clipped by 1 base and J by 4 bases; unmatched bases: 5. The CDR3 has 15 residues. CDR1 and CDR2 from the germline V gene are SGHTA and FQGNSA. CDR3 residues: CASSLEGQGAYEQYF. The CDR3 DNA is TGTGCCAGCAGCTTAGAGGGACAGGGTGCGTACGAGCAGTACTTC.

Comment on this clonotype: The junction departs from the called germline gene at one end, perhaps through a read error. The V gene is TRBV7-3, the J gene TRBJ1-1; D perhaps matches TRBD1 (5 bases). This CDR3 spans 13 amino acids. Per the germline V gene, CDR1 is SGHTA and CDR2 is FQGTGA. The CDR3 is CASSTRQNPEAFF. CDR3 DNA: TGTGCCAGCAGCACCCGACAGAACCCTGAAGCTTTCTTT.